The entry below gives a single T cell receptor (beta chain) sequence along with its context. The sample belongs to a study of blood T cell repertoires in COVID-19. The wider study: PBMCs, B-cell-depleted T cells, or T cells were the source of the cDNA or gDNA that made up the material.

The CDR3 contains 13 residues. Germline assignment: CDR1 SGHDT and CDR2 YYEEEE. Trimming cost V 3 bases and J 12 bases, with 18 bases left between them. Original analysis: Amplification with reference gene primers provided the estimates of nucleated cell counts. Generated by immunoSEQ multiplex PCR, the TCRdb table keeps only in-frame clones and is missing some. The V and J calls and the clone size are those of that table, but D and trimming were determined from the DNA. The table lists 55,000 or so clones, around three quarters of them singletons. This chain links TRBV5-6 with TRBJ1-2; possibly TRBD1 for D (6 bases). Sequencing was performed on peripheral blood. The origin of this receptor is a man aged 55 to 69 with acute or convalescent COVID-19. The CDR3: CASSSRRGGLDTF. The DNA of the CDR3 is TGTGCCAGCAGCTCCCGACGGGGGGGGCTTGACACCTTC.